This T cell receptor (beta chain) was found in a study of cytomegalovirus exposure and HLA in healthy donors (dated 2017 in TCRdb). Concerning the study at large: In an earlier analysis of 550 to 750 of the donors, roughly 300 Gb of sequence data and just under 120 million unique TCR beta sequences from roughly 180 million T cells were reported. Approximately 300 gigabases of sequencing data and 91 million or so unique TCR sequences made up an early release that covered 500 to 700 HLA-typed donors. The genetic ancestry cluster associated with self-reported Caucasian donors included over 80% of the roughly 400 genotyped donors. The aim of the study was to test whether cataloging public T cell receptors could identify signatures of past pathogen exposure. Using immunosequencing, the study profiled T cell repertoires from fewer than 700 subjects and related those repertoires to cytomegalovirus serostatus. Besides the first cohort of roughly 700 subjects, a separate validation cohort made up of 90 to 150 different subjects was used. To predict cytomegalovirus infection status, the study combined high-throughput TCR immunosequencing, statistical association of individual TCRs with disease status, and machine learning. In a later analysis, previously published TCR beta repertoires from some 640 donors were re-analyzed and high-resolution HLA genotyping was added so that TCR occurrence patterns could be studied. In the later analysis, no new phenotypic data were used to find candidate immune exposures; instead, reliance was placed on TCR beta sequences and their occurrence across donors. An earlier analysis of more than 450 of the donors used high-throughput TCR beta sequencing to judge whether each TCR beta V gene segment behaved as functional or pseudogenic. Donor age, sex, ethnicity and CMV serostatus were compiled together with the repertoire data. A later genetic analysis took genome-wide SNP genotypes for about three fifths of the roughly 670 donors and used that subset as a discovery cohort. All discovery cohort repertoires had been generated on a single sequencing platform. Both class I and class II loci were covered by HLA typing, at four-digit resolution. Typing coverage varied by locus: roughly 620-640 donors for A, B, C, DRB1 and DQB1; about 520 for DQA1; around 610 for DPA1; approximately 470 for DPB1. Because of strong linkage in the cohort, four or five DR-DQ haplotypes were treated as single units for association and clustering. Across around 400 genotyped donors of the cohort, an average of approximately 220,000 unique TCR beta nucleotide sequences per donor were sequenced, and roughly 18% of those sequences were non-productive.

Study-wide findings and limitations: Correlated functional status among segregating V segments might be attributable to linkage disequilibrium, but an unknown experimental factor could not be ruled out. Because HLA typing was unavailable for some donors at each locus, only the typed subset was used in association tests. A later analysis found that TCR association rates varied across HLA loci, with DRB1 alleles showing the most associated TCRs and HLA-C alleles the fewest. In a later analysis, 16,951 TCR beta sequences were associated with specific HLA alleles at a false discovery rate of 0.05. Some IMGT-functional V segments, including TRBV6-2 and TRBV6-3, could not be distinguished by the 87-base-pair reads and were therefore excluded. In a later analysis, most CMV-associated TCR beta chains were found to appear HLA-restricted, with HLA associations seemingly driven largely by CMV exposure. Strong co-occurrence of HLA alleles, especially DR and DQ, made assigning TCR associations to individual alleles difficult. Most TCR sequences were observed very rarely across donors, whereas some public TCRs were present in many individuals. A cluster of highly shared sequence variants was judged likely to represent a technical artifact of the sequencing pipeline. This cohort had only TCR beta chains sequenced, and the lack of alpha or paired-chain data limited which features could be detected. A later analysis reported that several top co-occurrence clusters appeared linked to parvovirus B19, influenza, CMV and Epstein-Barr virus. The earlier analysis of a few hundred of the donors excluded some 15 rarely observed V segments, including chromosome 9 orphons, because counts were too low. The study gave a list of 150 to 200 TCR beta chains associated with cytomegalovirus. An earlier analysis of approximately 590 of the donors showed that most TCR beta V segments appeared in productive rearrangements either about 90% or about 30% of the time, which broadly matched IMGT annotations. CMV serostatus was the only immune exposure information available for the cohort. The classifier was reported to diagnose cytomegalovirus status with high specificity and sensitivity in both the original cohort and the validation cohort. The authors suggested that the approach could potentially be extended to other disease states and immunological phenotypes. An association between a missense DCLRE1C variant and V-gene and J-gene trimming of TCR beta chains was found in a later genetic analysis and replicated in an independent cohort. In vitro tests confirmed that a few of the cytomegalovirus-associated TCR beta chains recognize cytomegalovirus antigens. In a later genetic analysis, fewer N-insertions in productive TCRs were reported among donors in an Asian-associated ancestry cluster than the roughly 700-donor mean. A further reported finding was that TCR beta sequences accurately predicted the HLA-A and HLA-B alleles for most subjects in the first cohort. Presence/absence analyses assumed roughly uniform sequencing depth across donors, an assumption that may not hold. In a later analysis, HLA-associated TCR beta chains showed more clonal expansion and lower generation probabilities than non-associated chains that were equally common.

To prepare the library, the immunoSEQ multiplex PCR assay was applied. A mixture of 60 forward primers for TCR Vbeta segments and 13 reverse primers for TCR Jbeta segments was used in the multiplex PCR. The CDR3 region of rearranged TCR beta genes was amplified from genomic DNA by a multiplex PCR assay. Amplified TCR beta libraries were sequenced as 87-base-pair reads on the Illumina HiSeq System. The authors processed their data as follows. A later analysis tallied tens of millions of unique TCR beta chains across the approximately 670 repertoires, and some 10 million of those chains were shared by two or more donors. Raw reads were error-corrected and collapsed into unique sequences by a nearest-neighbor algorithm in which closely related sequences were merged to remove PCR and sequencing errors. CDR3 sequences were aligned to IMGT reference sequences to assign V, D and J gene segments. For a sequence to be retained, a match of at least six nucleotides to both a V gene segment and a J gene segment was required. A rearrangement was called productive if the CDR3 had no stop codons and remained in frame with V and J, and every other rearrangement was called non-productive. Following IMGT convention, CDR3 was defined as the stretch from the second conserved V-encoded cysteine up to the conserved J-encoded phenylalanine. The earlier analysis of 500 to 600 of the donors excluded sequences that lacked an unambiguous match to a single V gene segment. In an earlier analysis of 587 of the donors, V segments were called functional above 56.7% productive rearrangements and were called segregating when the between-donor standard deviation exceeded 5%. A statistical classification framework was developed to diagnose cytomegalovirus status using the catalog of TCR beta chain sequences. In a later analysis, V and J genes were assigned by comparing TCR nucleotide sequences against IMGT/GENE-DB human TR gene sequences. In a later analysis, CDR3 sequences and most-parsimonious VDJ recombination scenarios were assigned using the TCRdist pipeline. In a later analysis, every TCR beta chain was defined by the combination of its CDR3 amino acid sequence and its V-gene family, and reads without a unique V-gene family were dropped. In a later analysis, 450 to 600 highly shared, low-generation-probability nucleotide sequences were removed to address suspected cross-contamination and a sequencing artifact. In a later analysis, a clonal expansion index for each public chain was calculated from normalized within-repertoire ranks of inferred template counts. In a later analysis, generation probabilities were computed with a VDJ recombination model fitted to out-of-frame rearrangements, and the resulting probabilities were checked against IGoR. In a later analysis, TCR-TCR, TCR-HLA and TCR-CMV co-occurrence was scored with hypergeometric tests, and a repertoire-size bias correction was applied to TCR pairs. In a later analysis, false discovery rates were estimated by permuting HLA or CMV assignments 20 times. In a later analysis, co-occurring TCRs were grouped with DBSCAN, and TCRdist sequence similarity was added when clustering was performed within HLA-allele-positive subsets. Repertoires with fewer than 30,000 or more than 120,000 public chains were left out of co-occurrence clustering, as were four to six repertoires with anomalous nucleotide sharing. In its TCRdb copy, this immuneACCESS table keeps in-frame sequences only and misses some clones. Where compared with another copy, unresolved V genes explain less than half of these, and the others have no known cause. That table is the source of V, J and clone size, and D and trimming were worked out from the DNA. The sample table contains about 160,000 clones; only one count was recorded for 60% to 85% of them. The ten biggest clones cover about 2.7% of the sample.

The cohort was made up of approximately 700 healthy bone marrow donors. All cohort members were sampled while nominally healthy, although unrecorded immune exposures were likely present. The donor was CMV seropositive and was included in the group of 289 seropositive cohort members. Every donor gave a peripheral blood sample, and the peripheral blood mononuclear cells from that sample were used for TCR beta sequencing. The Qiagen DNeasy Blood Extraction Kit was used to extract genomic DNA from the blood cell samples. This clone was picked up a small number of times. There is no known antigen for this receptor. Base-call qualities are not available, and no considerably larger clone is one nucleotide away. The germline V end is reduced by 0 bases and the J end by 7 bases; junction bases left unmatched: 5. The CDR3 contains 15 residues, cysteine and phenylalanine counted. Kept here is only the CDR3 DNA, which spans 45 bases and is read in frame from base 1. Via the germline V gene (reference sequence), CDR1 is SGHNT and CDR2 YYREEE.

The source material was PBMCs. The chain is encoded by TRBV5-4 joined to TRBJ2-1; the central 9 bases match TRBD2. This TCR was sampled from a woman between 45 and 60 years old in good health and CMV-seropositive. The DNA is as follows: TGTGCCAGCAGCTTGGTGCGGGGGGGCGGGAATGAGCAGTTCTTC. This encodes CASSLVRGGGNEQFF.